Sequencing of this TCR delta chain was carried out in a study of gamma-delta T cells after stem cell transplantation. TCRdb re-called clones from the RT-PCR reads using CATT. The sample has roughly 12,000 delta-chain clones; 38% are singletons. This clone has more than one count but fewer than ten. V was clipped by 2 bases and J by 1 base, with 23 bases between them. The length of the CDR3 is 17 residues. Germline V gives CDR1 TVYSNPD, CDR2 GDNSRS (reference sequence). The genes are TRDV3 and TRDJ1, with D tentatively TRDD2 or TRDD3 (5 bases each). Sequencing used gamma-delta T cells. This clonotype was sampled from a human donor. It is not recorded whose cells these are; they may come from a transplant donor. The CDR3 DNA sequence: TGTGCCTTTCGTCCCTTCTCCCTGGGTGATAGCACCGATAAACTCATCTTT. It encodes CAFRPFSLGDSTDKLIF.